Sequencing of this T cell receptor beta chain was carried out in a study of Ad26.COV2.S vaccination and SARS-CoV-2 variants. Across the whole study: Donor had been placed in the Ad26.COV2.S arm of the COV1001 trial. By the intramuscular route, Ad26.COV2.S was given once, or twice 56 days apart.

The V gene's germline CDR1 is MNHEY and CDR2 SVGAGI. The V end lost 8 bases, the J end lost 6 bases, and 17 bases lay between the germline ends. The CDR3 is 13 amino acids. Assay: immunoSEQ multiplex PCR; the TCRdb copy retains only in-frame clones and omits some. Of 200,000 to 300,000 clones in the sample, approximately 88% were seen once. Treatment denoted: roughly 19 received Ad26.COV2.S at low or high dose, single or two shots; 5 received placebo; per-sample allocation not given. Sampling happened 63 days after the first vaccine or placebo injection. The chain employs TRBV6-5 and TRBJ2-7; D is unclear. This material consisted of peripheral blood, taken in a trial of Ad26.COV2.S vaccine versus placebo. This TCR came from a person between 18 and 65 years old who received the Ad26.COV2.S COVID-19 vaccine or a placebo. CDR3 in amino acids: CASAGLGEGEQYF. The CDR3 bases are TGTGCCAGCGCAGGCCTTGGAGAAGGCGAGCAGTACTTC.